The 2 T cell receptor beta chains below all came from one sample that was sequenced in a study of siplizumab effects on memory and regulatory T cells. Assay used: immunoSEQ multiplex PCR; TCRdb lists only in-frame clones, some missing. The table lists approximately 100,000 clones, around 94% of them singletons. The sample was Tregs sorted from blood. The source is a human donor in good health.

The chain is built from TRBV11-2 and TRBJ2-1; 9 bases are shared with TRBD2. The J segment lost 2 bases and the V segment lost 2 bases, leaving 7 bases of the junction unmatched. Germline V gene data show CDR1 as SGHAT and CDR2 as FQNNGV. The CDR3 contains 17 residues. The DNA for the CDR3 is TGTGCCAGCAGCTTATGGTCTAGCGGGACGACCTACAATGAGCAGTTCTTC. Translated: CASSLWSSGTTYNEQFF.

The chain combines TRBV28 with TRBJ2-3, with a tentative D call TRBD2 (6 bases). Deletions cut 5 bases from V and 0 bases from J, with 18 bases between. The CDR3 has 17 amino acids. From germline, CDR1 is MDHEN and CDR2 SYDVKM. The CDR3 bases are TGTGCCAGCAGTCAAACCAGGACGGGGACTAGCACAGATACGCAGTATTTT. Translation gives CASSQTRTGTSTDTQYF. The full variable domain, completed using reference TRBV28 and TRBJ2-3, is DVKVTQSSRYLVKRTGEKVFLECVQDMDHENMFWYRQDPGLGLRLIYFSYDVKMKEKGDIPEGYSVSREKKERFSLILESASTNQTSMYLCASSQTRTGTSTDTQYFGPGTRLTVL.